This T cell receptor beta chain was sequenced in a study of blood T cell repertoires in COVID-19. About the research overall: Samples came from the United States, Italy and Spain, spanning acute and convalescent COVID-19. Sources were T cells, B-cell-depleted T cells, or PBMCs; the material itself was cDNA or gDNA.

Per the authors' pipeline: Estimates of nucleated cell counts were drawn from the amplification of reference gene primers. TCRdb keeps only in-frame clones here, not all; method: immunoSEQ multiplex PCR. V and J calls and clone size are given by that table; D and trimming were obtained from the DNA. The table lists some 170,000 clones, approximately 78% of them singletons, with about 11% in the top ten. Trimming stripped 6 bases from V and 4 bases from J, with 15 bases between. Per the germline V gene, CDR1 is KGHSY and CDR2 is FQNENV. The CDR3 runs to 14 residues. This receptor was taken from a human donor in a cohort sampled during active COVID-19. The sample comprised peripheral blood. The genes are TRBV16 and TRBJ1-1; D is perhaps TRBD1 (6 bases). CDR3 in DNA: TGTGCCAGCAGTCAACAGGGAAGGGGCACTGAAGCTTTCTTT. As protein: CASSQQGRGTEAFF.